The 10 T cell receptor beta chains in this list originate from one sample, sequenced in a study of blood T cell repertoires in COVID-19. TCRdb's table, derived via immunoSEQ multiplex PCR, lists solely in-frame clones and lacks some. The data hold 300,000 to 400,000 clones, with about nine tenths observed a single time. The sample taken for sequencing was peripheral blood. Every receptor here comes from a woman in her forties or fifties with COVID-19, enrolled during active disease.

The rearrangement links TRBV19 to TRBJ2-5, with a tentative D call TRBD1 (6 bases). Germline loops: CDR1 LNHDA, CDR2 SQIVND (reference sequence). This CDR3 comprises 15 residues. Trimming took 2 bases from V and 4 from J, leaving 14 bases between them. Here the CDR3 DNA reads TGTGCCAGTAGTATACCGAAGACAGGAAGAGAGACCCAGTACTTC. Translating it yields CASSIPKTGRETQYF.

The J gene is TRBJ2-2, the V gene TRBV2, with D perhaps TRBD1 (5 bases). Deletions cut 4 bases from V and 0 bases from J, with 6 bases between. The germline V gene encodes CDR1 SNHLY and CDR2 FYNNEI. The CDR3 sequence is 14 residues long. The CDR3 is CASSGTPNTGELFF. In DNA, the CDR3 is TGTGCCAGCAGTGGGACACCGAACACCGGGGAGCTGTTTTTT.

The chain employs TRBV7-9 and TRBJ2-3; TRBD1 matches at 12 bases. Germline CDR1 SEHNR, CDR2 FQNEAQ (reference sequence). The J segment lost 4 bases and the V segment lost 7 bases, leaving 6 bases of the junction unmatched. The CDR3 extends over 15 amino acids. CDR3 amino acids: CASTGTGGLADTQYF. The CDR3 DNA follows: TGTGCCAGCACCGGGACAGGGGGCTTGGCAGATACGCAGTATTTT.

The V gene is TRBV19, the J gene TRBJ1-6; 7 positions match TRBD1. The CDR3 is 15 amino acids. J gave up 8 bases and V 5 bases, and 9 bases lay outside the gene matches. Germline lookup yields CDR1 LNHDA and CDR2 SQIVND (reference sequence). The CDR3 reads CASSLRGQFYSPLHF. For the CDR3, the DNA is TGTGCCAGTAGTCTCCGGGGACAGTTTTATTCACCCCTCCACTTT. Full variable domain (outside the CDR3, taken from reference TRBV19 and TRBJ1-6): DGGITQSPKYLFRKEGQNVTLSCEQNLNHDAMYWYRQDPGQGLRLIYYSQIVNDFQKGDIAEGYSVSREKKESFPLTVTSAQKNPTAFYLCASSLRGQFYSPLHFGNGTRLTVT.

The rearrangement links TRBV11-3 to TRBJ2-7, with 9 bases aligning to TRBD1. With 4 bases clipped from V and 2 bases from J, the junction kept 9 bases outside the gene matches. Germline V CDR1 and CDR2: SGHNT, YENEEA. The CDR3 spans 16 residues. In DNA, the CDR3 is TGTGCCAGCAGCTCATTAGGGGACAGGGCGACCTACGAGCAGTACTTC. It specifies CASSSLGDRATYEQYF.

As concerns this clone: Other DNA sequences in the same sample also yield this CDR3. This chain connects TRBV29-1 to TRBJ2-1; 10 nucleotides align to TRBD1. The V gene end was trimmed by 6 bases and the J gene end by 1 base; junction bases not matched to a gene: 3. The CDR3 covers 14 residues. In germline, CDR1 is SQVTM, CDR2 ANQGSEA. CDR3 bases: TGCAGCGTCAGACAGGGGGCTTCCTACAATGAGCAGTTCTTC. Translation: CSVRQGASYNEQFF.

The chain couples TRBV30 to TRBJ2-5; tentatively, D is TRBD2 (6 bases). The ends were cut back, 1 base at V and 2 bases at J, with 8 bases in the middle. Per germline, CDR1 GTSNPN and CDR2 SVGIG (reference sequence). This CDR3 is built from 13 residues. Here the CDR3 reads CAWSASAQETQYF. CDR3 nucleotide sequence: TGTGCCTGGAGTGCTAGCGCGCAAGAGACCCAGTACTTC.

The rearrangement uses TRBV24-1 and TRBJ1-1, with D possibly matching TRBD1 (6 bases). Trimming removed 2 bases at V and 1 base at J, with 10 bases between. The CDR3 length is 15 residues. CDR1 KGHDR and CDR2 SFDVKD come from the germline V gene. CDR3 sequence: CATSDSSGANTEAFF. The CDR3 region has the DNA TGTGCCACCAGTGATTCTTCAGGGGCGAACACTGAAGCTTTCTTT.

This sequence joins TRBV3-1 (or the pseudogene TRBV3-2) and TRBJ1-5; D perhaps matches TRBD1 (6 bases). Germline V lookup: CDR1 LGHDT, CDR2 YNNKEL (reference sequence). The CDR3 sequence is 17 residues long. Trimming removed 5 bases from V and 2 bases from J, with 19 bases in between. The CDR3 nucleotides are TGTGCCAGCAGCAGCGAAGGGACATGTAGGGGCAATCAGCCCCAGCATTTT. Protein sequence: CASSSEGTCRGNQPQHF.

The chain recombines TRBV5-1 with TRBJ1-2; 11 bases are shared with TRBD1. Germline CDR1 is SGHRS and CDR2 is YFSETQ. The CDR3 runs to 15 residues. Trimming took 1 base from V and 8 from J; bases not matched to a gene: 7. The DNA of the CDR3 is TGCGCCAGCAGCTTGAGTGGACAGGGGGCTGGGGGCTACACCTTC. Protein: CASSLSGQGAGGYTF. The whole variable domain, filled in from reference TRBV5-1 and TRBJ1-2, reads KAGVTQTPRYLIKTRGQQVTLSCSPISGHRSVSWYQQTPGQGLQFLFEYFSETQRNKGNFPGRFSGRQFSNSRSEMNVSTLELGDSALYLCASSLSGQGAGGYTFGSGTRLTVV.